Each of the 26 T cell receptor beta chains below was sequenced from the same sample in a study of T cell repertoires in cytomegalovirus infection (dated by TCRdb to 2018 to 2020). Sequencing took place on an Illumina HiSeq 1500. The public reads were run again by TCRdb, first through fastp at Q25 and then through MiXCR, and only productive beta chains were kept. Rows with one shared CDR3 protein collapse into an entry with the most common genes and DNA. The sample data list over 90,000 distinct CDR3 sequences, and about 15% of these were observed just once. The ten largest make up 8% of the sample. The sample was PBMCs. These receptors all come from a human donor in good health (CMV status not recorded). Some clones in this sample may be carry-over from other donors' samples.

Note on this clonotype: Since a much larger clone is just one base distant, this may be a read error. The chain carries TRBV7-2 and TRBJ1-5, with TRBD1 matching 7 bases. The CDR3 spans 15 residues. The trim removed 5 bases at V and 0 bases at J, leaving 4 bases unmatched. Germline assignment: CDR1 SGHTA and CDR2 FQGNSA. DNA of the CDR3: TGTGCCAGCAGCGACAGGGAAGCTAGCAATCAGCCCCAGCATTTT. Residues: CASSDREASNQPQHF.

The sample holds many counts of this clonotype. DNA for the CDR3: TGTGCCAGCAGCTTCCGACAGGGGTCCGGGGAGCTGTTTTTT. Its protein is CASSFRQGSGELFF. The V call is TRBV7-2, the J call TRBJ2-2, with 8 bases lining up with TRBD1. The trim removed 3 bases at V and 6 bases at J, leaving 3 bases unmatched. This CDR3 region has 14 residues. Germline CDR1 reads SGHTA; CDR2 reads FQGNSA.

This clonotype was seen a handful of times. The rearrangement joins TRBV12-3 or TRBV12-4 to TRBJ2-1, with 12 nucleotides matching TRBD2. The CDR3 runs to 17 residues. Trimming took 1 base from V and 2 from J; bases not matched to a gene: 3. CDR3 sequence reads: CASSLETSGGTYNEQFF. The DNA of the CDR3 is TGTGCCAGCAGTTTAGAGACTAGCGGGGGCACCTACAATGAGCAGTTCTTC.

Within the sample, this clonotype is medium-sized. The CDR3 nucleotides are TGTGCCAGCAGCTCCAGACAGGGGAGGACTGGAAACACCATATATTTT. Amino acid sequence: CASSSRQGRTGNTIYF. V is TRBV7-2 and J is TRBJ1-3, with 8 bases aligning to TRBD1. With V trimmed by 4 bases and J by 2 bases, 7 bases remained unmatched. Germline-derived CDR1 and CDR2 are SGHTA and FQGNSA. This CDR3 region has 16 residues.

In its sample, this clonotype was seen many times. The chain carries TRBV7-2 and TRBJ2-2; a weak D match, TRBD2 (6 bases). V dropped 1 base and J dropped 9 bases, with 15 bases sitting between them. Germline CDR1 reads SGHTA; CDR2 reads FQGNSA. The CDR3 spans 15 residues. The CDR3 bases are TGTGCCAGCAGCTTAGATTTTCGGCGGGACCGGGAGCTGTTTTTT. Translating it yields CASSLDFRRDRELFF.

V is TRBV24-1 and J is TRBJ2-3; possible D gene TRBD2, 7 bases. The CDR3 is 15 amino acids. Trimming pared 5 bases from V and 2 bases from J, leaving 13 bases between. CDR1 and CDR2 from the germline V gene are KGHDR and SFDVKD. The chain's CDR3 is CATSGAGALTDTQYF. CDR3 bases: TGTGCCACCAGTGGCGCGGGGGCCCTCACAGATACGCAGTATTTT.

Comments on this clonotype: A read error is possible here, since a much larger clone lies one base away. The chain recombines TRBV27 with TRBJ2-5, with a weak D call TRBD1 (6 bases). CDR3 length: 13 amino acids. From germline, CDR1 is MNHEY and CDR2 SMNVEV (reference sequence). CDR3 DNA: TGTGCCATCAGTCAACTCAGGGGAGAGACCCAGTACTTC. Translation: CAISQLRGETQYF.

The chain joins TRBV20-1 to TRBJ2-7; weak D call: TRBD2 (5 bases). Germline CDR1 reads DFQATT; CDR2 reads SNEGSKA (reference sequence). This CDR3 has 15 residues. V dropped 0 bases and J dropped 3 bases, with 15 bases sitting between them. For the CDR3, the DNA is TGCAGTGCTAGAGAGGCAGGTCGGGATGGCTACGAGCAGTACTTC. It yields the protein CSAREAGRDGYEQYF.

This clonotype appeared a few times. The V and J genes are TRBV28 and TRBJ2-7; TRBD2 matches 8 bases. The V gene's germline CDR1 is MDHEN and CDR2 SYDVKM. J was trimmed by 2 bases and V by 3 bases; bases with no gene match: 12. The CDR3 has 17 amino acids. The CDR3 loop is CASSFYGASGSTYEQYF. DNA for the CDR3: TGTGCCAGCAGTTTTTACGGAGCTAGCGGGTCTACCTACGAGCAGTACTTC.

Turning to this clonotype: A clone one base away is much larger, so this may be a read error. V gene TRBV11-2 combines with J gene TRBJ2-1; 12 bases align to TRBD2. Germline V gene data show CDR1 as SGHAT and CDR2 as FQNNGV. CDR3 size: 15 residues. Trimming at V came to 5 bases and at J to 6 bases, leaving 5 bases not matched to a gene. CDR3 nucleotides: TGTGCCAGCAGCCAAGGACTAGCGGGGATCAATGAGCAGTTCTTC. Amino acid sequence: CASSQGLAGINEQFF.

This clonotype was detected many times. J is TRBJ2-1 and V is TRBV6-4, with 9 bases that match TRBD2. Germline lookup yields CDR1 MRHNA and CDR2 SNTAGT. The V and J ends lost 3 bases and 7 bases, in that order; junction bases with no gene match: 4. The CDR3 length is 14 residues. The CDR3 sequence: CASSEGTSRNEQFF. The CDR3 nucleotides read TGTGCCAGCAGTGAGGGGACTAGCAGAAATGAGCAGTTCTTC.

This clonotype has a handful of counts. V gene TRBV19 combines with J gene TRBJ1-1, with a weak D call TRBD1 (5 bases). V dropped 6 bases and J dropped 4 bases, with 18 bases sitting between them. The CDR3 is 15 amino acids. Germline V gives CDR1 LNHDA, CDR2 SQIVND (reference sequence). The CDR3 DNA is TGTGCCAGTAGGAAGACAGATACCACGGGCACTGAAGCTTTCTTT. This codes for CASRKTDTTGTEAFF. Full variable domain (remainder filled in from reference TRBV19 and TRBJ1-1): DGGITQSPKYLFRKEGQNVTLSCEQNLNHDAMYWYRQDPGQGLRLIYYSQIVNDFQKGDIAEGYSVSREKKESFPLTVTSAQKNPTAFYLCASRKTDTTGTEAFFGQGTRLTVV.

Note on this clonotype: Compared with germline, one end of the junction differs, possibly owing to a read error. CDR3 sequence reads: CASSQDSDGYSPLHF. The CDR3 DNA follows: TGTGCCAGCAGCCAAGATTCTGATGGCTACTCACCCCTCCACTTT. The gene calls are TRBV4-1 and TRBJ1-6, with D hard to call. Germline V lookup: CDR1 MGHRA, CDR2 YSYEKL. This CDR3 is 15 amino acids long.

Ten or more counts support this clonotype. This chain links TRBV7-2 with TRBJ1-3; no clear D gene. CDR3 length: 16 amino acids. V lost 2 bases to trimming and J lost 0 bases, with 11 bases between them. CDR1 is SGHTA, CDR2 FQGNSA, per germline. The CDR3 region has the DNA TGTGCCAGCAGCTTAATGTCCAGCGGCTCTGGAAACACCATATATTTT. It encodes CASSLMSSGSGNTIYF.

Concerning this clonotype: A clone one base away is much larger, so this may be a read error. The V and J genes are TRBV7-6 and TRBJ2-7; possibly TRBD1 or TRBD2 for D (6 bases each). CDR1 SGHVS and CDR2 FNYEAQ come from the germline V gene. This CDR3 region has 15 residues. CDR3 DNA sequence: TGTGACAGCAGCCGCCAGGGGAATAAGGGAGGTGAGCAGTACTTC. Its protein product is CDSSRQGNKGGEQYF.

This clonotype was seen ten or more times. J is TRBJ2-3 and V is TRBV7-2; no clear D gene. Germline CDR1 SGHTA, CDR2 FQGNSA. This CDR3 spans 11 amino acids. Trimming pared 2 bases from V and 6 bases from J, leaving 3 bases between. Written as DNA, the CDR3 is TGTGCCAGCAGCTTAAGGGATACGCAGTATTTT. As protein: CASSLRDTQYF.

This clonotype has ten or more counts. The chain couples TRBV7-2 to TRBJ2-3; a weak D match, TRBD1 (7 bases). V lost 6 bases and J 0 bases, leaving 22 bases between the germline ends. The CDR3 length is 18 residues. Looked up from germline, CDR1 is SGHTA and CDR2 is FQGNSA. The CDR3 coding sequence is TGTGCCAGCAGGTCACAGGGGATAGCGGCAACTAGCACAGATACGCAGTATTTT. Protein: CASRSQGIAATSTDTQYF.

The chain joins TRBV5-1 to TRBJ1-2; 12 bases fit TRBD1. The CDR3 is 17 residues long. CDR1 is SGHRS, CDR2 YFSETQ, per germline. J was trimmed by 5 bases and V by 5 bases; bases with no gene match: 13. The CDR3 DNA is TGCGCCAGCAGTTACGCCGGGACAGGGGGCCAAGGGTATGGCTACACCTTC. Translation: CASSYAGTGGQGYGYTF.

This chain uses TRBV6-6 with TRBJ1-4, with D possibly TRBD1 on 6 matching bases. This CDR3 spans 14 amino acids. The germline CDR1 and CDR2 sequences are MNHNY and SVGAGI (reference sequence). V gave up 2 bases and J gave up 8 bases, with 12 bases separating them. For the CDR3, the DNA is TGTGCCAGCAGTTACGCCGGAGGGGGGGAAAAACTGTTTTTT. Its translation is CASSYAGGGEKLFF.

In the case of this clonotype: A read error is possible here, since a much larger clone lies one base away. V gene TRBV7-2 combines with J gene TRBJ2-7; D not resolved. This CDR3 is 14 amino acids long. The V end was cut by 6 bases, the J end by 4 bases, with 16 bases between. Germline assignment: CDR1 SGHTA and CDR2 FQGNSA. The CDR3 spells CASRSNTISYEQYF. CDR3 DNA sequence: TGTGCCAGCAGATCTAATACTATCTCTTACGAGCAGTACTTC.

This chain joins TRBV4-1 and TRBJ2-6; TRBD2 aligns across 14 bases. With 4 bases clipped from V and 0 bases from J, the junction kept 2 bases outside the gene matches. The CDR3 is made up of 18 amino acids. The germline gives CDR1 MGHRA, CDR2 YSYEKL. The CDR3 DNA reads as TGCGCCAGCAGCCGGACTAGCGGGGGGTTCTCTGGGGCCAACGTCCTGACTTTC. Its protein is CASSRTSGGFSGANVLTF.

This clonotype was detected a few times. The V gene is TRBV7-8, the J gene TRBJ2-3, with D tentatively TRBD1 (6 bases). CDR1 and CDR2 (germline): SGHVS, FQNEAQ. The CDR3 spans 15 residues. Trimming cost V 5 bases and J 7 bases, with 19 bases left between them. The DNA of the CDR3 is TGTGCCAGCAGCGTTATCCGGGACAAGGGAAATACGCAGTATTTT. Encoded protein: CASSVIRDKGNTQYF.

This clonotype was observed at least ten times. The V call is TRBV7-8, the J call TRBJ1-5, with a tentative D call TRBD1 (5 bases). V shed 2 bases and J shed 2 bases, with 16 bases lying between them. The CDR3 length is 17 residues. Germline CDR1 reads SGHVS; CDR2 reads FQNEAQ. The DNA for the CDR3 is TGTGCCAGCAGCTTACCCCCCTACCGACAGCGCAATCAGCCCCAGCATTTT. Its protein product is CASSLPPYRQRNQPQHF.

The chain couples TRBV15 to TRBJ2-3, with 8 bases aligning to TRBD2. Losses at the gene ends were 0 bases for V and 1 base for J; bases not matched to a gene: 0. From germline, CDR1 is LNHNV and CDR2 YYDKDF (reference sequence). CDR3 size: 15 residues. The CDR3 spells CATSREAGGTDTQYF. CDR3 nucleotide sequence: TGTGCCACCAGCAGAGAAGCGGGGGGCACAGATACGCAGTATTTT.

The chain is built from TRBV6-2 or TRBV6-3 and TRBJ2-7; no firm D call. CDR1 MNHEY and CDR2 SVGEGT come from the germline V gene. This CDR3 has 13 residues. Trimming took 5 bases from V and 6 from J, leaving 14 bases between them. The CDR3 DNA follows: TGTGCCAGCAGTCGGAGAGGAATAGTCGAGCAGTACTTC. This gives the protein CASSRRGIVEQYF.

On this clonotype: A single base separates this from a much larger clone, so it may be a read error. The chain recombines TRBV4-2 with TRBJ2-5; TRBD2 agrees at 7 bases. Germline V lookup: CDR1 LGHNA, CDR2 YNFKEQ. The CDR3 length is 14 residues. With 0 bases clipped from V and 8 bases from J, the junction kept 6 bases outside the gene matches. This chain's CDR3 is CASSQDQRGDTQYF. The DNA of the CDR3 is TGTGCCAGCAGCCAAGATCAGCGGGGAGACACCCAGTACTTC.